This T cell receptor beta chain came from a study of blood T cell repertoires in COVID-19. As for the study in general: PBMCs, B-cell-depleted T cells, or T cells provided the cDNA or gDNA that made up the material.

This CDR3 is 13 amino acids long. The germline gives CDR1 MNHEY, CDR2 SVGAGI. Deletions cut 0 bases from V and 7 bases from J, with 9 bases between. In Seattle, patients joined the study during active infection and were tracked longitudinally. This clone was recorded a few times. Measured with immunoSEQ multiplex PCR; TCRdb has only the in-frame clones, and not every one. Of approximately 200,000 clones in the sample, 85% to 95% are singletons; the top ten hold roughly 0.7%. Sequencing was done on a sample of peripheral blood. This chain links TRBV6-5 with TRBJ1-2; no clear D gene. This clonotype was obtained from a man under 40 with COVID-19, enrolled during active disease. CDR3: CASSYSEFGGYTF. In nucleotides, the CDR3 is TGTGCCAGCAGTTACTCCGAGTTTGGTGGCTACACCTTC.